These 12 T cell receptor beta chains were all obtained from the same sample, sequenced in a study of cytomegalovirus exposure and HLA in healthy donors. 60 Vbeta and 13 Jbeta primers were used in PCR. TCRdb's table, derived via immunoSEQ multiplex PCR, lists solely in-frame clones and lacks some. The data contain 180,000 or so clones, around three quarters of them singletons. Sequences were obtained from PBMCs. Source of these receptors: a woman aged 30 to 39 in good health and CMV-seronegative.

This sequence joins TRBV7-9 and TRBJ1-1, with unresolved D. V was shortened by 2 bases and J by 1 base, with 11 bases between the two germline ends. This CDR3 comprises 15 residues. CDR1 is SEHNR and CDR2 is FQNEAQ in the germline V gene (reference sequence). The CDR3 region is CASSLLDISNTEAFF. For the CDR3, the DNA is TGTGCCAGCAGCTTACTTGACATTTCGAACACTGAAGCTTTCTTT. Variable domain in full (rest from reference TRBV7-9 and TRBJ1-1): DTGVSQNPRHKITKRGQNVTFRCDPISEHNRLYWYRQTLGQGPEFLTYFQNEAQLEKSRLLSDRFSAERPKGSFSTLEIQRTEQGDSAMYLCASSLLDISNTEAFFGQGTRLTVV.

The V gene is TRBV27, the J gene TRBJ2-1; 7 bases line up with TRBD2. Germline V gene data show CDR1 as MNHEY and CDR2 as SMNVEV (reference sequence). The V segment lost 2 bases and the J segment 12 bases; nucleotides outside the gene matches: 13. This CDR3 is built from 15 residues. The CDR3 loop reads CASSLEAGLLKWQFF. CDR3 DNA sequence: TGTGCCAGCAGTTTAGAAGCGGGGCTTCTTAAATGGCAGTTCTTC.

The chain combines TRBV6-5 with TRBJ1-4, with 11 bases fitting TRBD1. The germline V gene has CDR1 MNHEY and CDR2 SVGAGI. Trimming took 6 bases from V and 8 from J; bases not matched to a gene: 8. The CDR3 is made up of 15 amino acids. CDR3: CASRPWTGGREKLFF. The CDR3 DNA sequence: TGTGCCAGCAGACCCTGGACAGGGGGCCGGGAAAAACTGTTTTTT.

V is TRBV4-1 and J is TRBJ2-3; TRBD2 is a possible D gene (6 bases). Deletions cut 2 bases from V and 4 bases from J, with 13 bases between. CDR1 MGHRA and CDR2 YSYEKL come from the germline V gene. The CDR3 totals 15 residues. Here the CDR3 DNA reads TGCGCCAGCAGCCAACGGGGCTCGGGGGCAGATACGCAGTATTTT. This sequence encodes CASSQRGSGADTQYF.

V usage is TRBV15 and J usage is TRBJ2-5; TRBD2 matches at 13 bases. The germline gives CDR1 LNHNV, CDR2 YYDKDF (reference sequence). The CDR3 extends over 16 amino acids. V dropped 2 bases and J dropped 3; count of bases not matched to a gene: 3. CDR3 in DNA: TGTGCCACCAGCAGACTTGGGACTAGCGGGAAAGAGACCCAGTACTTC. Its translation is CATSRLGTSGKETQYF.

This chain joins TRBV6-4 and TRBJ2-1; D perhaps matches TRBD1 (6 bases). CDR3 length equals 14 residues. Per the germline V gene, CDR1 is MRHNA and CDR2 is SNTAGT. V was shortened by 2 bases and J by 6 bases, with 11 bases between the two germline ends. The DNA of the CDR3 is TGTGCCAGCAGTGACGGGGGCCCCTCCAATGAGCAGTTCTTC. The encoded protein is CASSDGGPSNEQFF.

CDR3 loop: CASRAGTSGGGYTF. CDR3 in DNA: TGTGCCAGCAGGGCGGGGACCTCAGGGGGTGGCTACACCTTC. The rearrangement uses TRBV9 and TRBJ1-2; 7 bases align to TRBD1. Germline V gene lookup returns CDR1 SGDLS and CDR2 YYNGEE. Trimming removed 5 bases from V and 7 bases from J; junction bases left unmatched: 11. The CDR3 runs 14 residues. The full variable domain, in which reference TRBV9 and TRBJ1-2 provide the parts outside the CDR3, is DSGVTQTPKHLITATGQRVTLRCSPRSGDLSVYWYQQSLDQGLQFLIQYYNGEERAKGNILERFSAQQFPDLHSELNLSSLELGDSALYFCASRAGTSGGGYTFGSGTRLTVV.

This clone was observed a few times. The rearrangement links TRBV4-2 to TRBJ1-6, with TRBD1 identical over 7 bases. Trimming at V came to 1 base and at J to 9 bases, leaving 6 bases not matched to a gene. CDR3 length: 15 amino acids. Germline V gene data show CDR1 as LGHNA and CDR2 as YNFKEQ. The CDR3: CASSQVTGVASPLHF. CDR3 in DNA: TGTGCCAGCAGCCAAGTTACAGGGGTTGCTTCACCCCTCCACTTT.

Written as DNA, the CDR3 is TGTGCCAGCAGCGAACAGGGGTATCAGAACACTGAAGCTTTCTTT. It specifies CASSEQGYQNTEAFF. The V and J genes are TRBV27 and TRBJ1-1, with 7 bases fitting TRBD1. CDR1 is MNHEY, CDR2 SMNVEV, per germline (reference sequence). V trimming: 6 bases; J trimming: 1 base; junction bases outside the gene matches: 8. CDR3 size: 15 residues.

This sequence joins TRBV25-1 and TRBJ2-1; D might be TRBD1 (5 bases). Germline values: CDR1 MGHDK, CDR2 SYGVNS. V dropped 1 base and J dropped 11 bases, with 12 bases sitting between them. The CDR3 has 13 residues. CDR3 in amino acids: CASSEFWGAKQFF. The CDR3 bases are TGTGCCAGCAGTGAATTTTGGGGCGCGAAGCAGTTCTTC.

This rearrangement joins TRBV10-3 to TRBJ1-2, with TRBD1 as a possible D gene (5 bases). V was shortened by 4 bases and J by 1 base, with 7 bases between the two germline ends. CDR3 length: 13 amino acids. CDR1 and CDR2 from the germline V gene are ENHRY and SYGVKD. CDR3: CAISGRVNYGYTF. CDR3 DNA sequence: TGTGCCATCAGTGGCAGGGTTAACTATGGCTACACCTTC.

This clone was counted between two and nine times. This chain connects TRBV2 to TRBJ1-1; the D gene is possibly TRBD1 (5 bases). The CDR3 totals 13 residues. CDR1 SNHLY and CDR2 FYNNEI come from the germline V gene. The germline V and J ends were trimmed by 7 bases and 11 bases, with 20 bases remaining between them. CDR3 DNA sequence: TGTGCCAGCAAGGGGTCTGGGGGGTCTAATGCTTTCTTT. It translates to CASKGSGGSNAFF.